Sequencing of this TCR beta chain was carried out in a study of blood T cell repertoires in COVID-19. This table comes from immunoSEQ multiplex PCR, and its TCRdb copy is limited to in-frame clones, with some not included. Among about 370,000 clones listed, 80% to 90% were seen once. The length of the CDR3 is 11 residues. Trimming took 4 bases from V and 2 from J, leaving 3 bases between them. This sequence was found in a woman in her twenties or thirties with COVID-19, enrolled during active disease. The sequencing input was peripheral blood. This sequence joins TRBV12-3 or TRBV12-4 and TRBJ2-7; the D is unclear. CDR3 nucleotides: TGTGCCAGCAGTTATACCTACGAGCAGTACTTC. Protein: CASSYTYEQYF.